Below, 31 T cell receptor beta chains from the same sample are listed, as sequenced in a study of blood T cell repertoires in COVID-19 (dated by TCRdb to the early 2020s). Library preparation used the immunoSEQ multiplex PCR assay. This immuneACCESS table, as held by TCRdb, lists in-frame sequences with V and J called but not all clones. Of the missing ones, under half trace to an unresolved V gene in checked studies; the others have no known cause. A total of 100,000 to 150,000 clones appear in this sample, over 60% of them only once. 1.9% of the sample is taken by the ten largest. The sequenced sample consisted of peripheral blood. These receptor sequences come from a woman between 70 and 85 years old with acute or convalescent COVID-19.

The chain employs TRBV19 and TRBJ2-7; a possible D gene is TRBD1 (6 bases). Trimming pared 7 bases from V and 5 bases from J, leaving 15 bases between. CDR1 and CDR2 (germline): LNHDA, SQIVND (reference sequence). This CDR3 region has 13 residues. Here the CDR3 DNA reads TGTGCCAGTATAGCACAGGGTGGCGACGAGCAGTACTTC. It codes for CASIAQGGDEQYF.

This clone has more than one count but fewer than ten. V gene TRBV5-1 combines with J gene TRBJ2-1, with 7 bases fitting TRBD1. The CDR3 has 16 amino acids. Per germline, CDR1 SGHRS and CDR2 YFSETQ. With V trimmed by 0 bases and J by 7 bases, 10 bases remained unmatched. The CDR3 bases are TGCGCCAGCAGCTTGGGTCCCACAGGGGCGACAAATGAGCAGTTCTTC. Residues: CASSLGPTGATNEQFF.

V gene TRBV7-6 combines with J gene TRBJ2-2, with a tentative D call TRBD1 (6 bases). This CDR3 comprises 15 residues. Between the trimmed V and J ends, which lost 5 bases and 0 bases, there was a span of 10 bases. Germline V CDR1 and CDR2: SGHVS, FNYEAQ. The DNA for the CDR3 is TGTGCCAGCAGCCCACAGGGCTCGAACACCGGGGAGCTGTTTTTT. This codes for CASSPQGSNTGELFF.

The J gene is TRBJ1-2, the V gene TRBV15; 7 bases fit TRBD1. V lost 3 bases and J lost 7; bases outside the gene matches: 2. Germline lookup yields CDR1 LNHNV and CDR2 YYDKDF (reference sequence). The CDR3 is 12 residues long. The CDR3 coding sequence is TGTGCCACCAGCAGGAACAGGGGTGGCTACACCTTC. It codes for CATSRNRGGYTF.

This chain joins TRBV29-1 and TRBJ2-5; TRBD2 agrees at 11 bases. This CDR3 comprises 14 residues. Germline assignment: CDR1 SQVTM and CDR2 ANQGSEA. With 6 bases clipped from V and 4 bases from J, the junction kept 7 bases outside the gene matches. The CDR3 sequence: CSVLTSGVPETQYF. In nucleotides, the CDR3 is TGCAGCGTCTTGACTAGCGGGGTCCCAGAGACCCAGTACTTC.

The genes are TRBV4-1 and TRBJ2-1; 9 positions agree with TRBD1. V shed 0 bases, J shed 6 bases, and the junction held 6 bases outside the gene matches. The CDR3 consists of 16 residues. Germline V gives CDR1 MGHRA, CDR2 YSYEKL. CDR3 sequence: CASSQDGWTGVNEQFF. For the CDR3, the DNA is TGCGCCAGCAGCCAAGATGGGTGGACAGGGGTCAATGAGCAGTTCTTC.

At least ten counts were recorded for this clone. The chain has TRBV7-9 and TRBJ1-2; 9 bases match TRBD1. CDR1 is SEHNR, CDR2 FQNEAQ, per germline (reference sequence). The CDR3 spans 15 residues. V shed 1 base, J shed 8 bases, and the junction held 8 bases outside the gene matches. The CDR3 reads CASSLVPDRGKGYTF. DNA of the CDR3: TGTGCCAGCAGCTTAGTCCCCGACAGGGGGAAGGGCTACACCTTC.

V gene TRBV21-1 combines with J gene TRBJ2-7; the table's D call, TRBD2, has no DNA check behind it. TRBV21-1 counts as a pseudogene. The CDR3 has 15 residues. The CDR3 DNA reads TGTGCCAGCATTGGACTAGCGGGAGATCGCTCCGAGCAGTACTTC. Its protein product is CASIGLAGDRSEQYF.

The J gene is TRBJ2-7, the V gene TRBV12-3 or TRBV12-4; 7 bases agree with TRBD1. CDR3 length: 13 amino acids. V was pared by 6 bases and J by 3 bases, with 5 bases of the junction left unmatched. The CDR3 loop reads CASSRDSNYEQYF. The CDR3 coding sequence is TGTGCCAGCAGCCGGGACAGTAACTACGAGCAGTACTTC.

V is TRBV21-1 and J is TRBJ1-6; the listed D gene, TRBD1, was not tested against the DNA. TRBV21-1 is a recognized pseudogene. CDR3 length: 17 amino acids. For the CDR3, the DNA is TGTGCCAGCAGCAAAGATCGCAGGAACTCCTATAATTCACCCCTCCACTTT. Translated: CASSKDRRNSYNSPLHF.

This clone has at least ten counts. The genes are TRBV27 and TRBJ1-2, with TRBD1 identical over 8 bases. Germline loops: CDR1 MNHEY, CDR2 SMNVEV (reference sequence). The CDR3 spans 15 residues. V shed 0 bases and J 5 bases; nucleotides not matched to a gene: 5. CDR3: CASSLSMDRVYGYTF. CDR3 DNA: TGTGCCAGCAGTTTATCCATGGACAGGGTTTATGGCTACACCTTC.

This chain connects TRBV4-2 to TRBJ1-6, with TRBD1 identical over 8 bases. V trimming: 4 bases; J trimming: 6 bases; junction bases outside the gene matches: 5. The CDR3 covers 15 residues. Germline CDR1 LGHNA, CDR2 YNFKEQ. CDR3 residues: CASSLGQGGNSPLHF. The CDR3 nucleotides read TGTGCCAGCAGCCTCGGACAGGGTGGTAATTCACCCCTCCACTTT.

The chain links TRBV2 to TRBJ1-6; D may be TRBD1 (6 bases). V lost 6 bases to trimming and J lost 9 bases, with 21 bases between them. The length of the CDR3 is 16 residues. Germline V gives CDR1 SNHLY, CDR2 FYNNEI. Here the CDR3 DNA reads TGTGCCAGCAGCCAGACAGGCCTAAGACTAACTTCACCCCTCCACTTT. Its translation is CASSQTGLRLTSPLHF.

The CDR3 loop reads CASSPTVTYNSPLHF. Here the CDR3 DNA reads TGCGCCAGCAGCCCAACAGTTACCTATAATTCACCCCTCCACTTT. The chain recombines TRBV4-3 with TRBJ1-6; D gene unclear. V lost 4 bases and J 2 bases, leaving 9 bases between the germline ends. CDR1 is LGHNA, CDR2 YSLEER, per germline. The CDR3 is made up of 15 amino acids.

This chain connects TRBV19 to TRBJ1-5, with 8 bases identical to TRBD1. With 7 bases clipped from V and 0 bases from J, the junction kept 5 bases outside the gene matches. The CDR3 runs 15 residues. The V gene's germline CDR1 is LNHDA and CDR2 SQIVND (reference sequence). The CDR3 DNA reads TGTGCCAGTACCAGGGGGCTGAATAGCAATCAGCCCCAGCATTTT. It yields the protein CASTRGLNSNQPQHF.

The chain combines TRBV29-1 with TRBJ1-4, with 9 positions matching TRBD1. The V and J ends lost 8 bases and 5 bases, in that order; junction bases with no gene match: 9. In germline, CDR1 is SQVTM, CDR2 ANQGSEA. The CDR3 has 14 amino acids. CDR3 amino acids: CSIIPGQGNEKLFF. The CDR3 region has the DNA TGCAGCATAATCCCGGGACAGGGCAATGAAAAACTGTTTTTT. Full variable domain (remainder filled in from reference TRBV29-1 and TRBJ1-4): SAVISQKPSRDICQRGTSLTIQCQVDSQVTMMFWYRQQPGQSLTLIATANQGSEATYESGFVIDKFPISRPNLTFSTLTVSNMSPEDSSIYLCSIIPGQGNEKLFFGSGTQLSVL.

The chain has TRBV27 and TRBJ2-1; 9 positions match TRBD1. Germline-derived CDR1 and CDR2 are MNHEY and SMNVEV (reference sequence). Germline trimming cut 5 bases from V and 4 bases from J; bases unmatched to any gene: 12. This CDR3 is built from 17 residues. The CDR3 DNA reads as TGTGCCAGCAGTGTTAGTGGGACAGGGCATTTATACAATGAGCAGTTCTTC. Its translation is CASSVSGTGHLYNEQFF.

The chain employs TRBV6-5 and TRBJ2-7, with D possibly matching TRBD1 (7 bases). Germline-derived CDR1 and CDR2 are MNHEY and SVGAGI. The CDR3 loop spans 15 amino acids. Trimming took off 7 bases at V and 2 bases at J, with 18 bases between the two ends. The CDR3 DNA follows: TGTGCCAGCATAAAAACAGGGGACTCGCCCTACGAGCAGTACTTC. The encoded protein is CASIKTGDSPYEQYF.

The chain employs TRBV19 and TRBJ2-2, with 8 bases identical to TRBD2. The CDR3 sequence is 14 residues long. J lost 5 bases, V lost 6 bases, and 5 bases had no gene match. The germline V gene encodes CDR1 LNHDA and CDR2 SQIVND (reference sequence). In nucleotides, the CDR3 is TGTGCCAGTAGGATGACTAGCGCAACCGGGGAGCTGTTTTTT. It encodes CASRMTSATGELFF. Complete variable domain (other parts from reference TRBV19 and TRBJ2-2): DGGITQSPKYLFRKEGQNVTLSCEQNLNHDAMYWYRQDPGQGLRLIYYSQIVNDFQKGDIAEGYSVSREKKESFPLTVTSAQKNPTAFYLCASRMTSATGELFFGEGSRLTVL.

This clone was found a few times. The chain carries TRBV29-1 and TRBJ1-2; no clear D. The germline V gene encodes CDR1 SQVTM and CDR2 ANQGSEA. V gave up 6 bases and J gave up 7 bases, with 15 bases separating them. The CDR3 sequence is 12 residues long. The CDR3 loop reads CSVHGGVTGYTF. The CDR3, as DNA: TGCAGCGTCCACGGCGGGGTAACTGGCTACACCTTC.

The gene calls are TRBV6-6 and TRBJ2-2, with 7 nucleotides matching TRBD1. The CDR3 is 15 residues long. The J segment lost 0 bases and the V segment lost 7 bases, leaving 5 bases of the junction unmatched. The germline gives CDR1 MNHNY, CDR2 SVGAGI (reference sequence). CDR3 DNA: TGTGCCAGCATCTCGGGGACAGCGAACACCGGGGAGCTGTTTTTT. Its protein product is CASISGTANTGELFF.

This clone was recorded once. CDR3: CASSQTFHEQYF. CDR3 in DNA: TGTGCCAGCAGCCAAACATTCCACGAGCAGTACTTC. The chain is built from TRBV14 and TRBJ2-7, with D hard to call. With 2 bases removed from V and 5 bases from J, the gap between germline ends came to 7 bases. Germline CDR1 and CDR2: SGHDN and FVKESK. The CDR3 spans 12 residues.

V usage is TRBV7-2 and J usage is TRBJ2-7, with 9 bases lining up with TRBD2. CDR1 is SGHTA, CDR2 FQGNSA, per germline. This CDR3 contains 15 residues. The J segment lost 4 bases and the V segment lost 1 base, leaving 5 bases of the junction unmatched. The DNA for the CDR3 is TGTGCCAGCAGCTTAGAGGGACTAGCAATTTACGAGCAGTACTTC. It is translated as CASSLEGLAIYEQYF.

CDR3 loop: CASSHRGPYEQYF. The CDR3 coding sequence is TGTGCCAGCAGTCACAGGGGACCCTACGAGCAGTACTTC. The rearrangement uses TRBV25-1 and TRBJ2-7, with TRBD1 identical over 7 bases. Germline CDR1 MGHDK, CDR2 SYGVNS. CDR3 length: 13 residues. The J segment lost 2 bases and the V segment lost 5 bases, leaving 3 bases of the junction unmatched.

This clone was found a few times. The CDR3 is CASSYARTGVEQYF. CDR3 in DNA: TGTGCCAGCAGTTACGCAAGGACAGGGGTCGAGCAGTACTTC. The V gene is TRBV6-2 or TRBV6-3, the J gene TRBJ2-7; 9 nucleotides match TRBD1. CDR3 length: 14 amino acids. The junction had 5 bases not matched to a gene; V was cut back by 2 bases and J by 6 bases. In germline, CDR1 is MNHEY, CDR2 SVGEGT.

This rearrangement joins TRBV12-5 to TRBJ2-1, with 10 positions matching TRBD2. J was trimmed by 16 bases and V by 6 bases; bases with no gene match: 15. CDR1 is LGHNT and CDR2 is FRNRAP in the germline V gene. CDR3 size: 14 residues. The CDR3 DNA reads as TGTGCTAGTGGGGCTAGCGGGAGTCCGGCCCGTGTCTTCTTC. This sequence encodes CASGASGSPARVFF.

The chain carries TRBV6-6 and TRBJ1-1, with D possibly being TRBD1 (5 bases). The germline CDR1 and CDR2 sequences are MNHNY and SVGAGI (reference sequence). V lost 3 bases to trimming and J lost 4 bases, with 12 bases between them. CDR3 length: 14 residues. CDR3 DNA: TGTGCCAGCAGTTATCCAGGGCCATCCACTGAAGCTTTCTTT. Protein product: CASSYPGPSTEAFF.

This clone was counted between two and nine times. The chain carries TRBV5-4 and TRBJ1-1; D possibly corresponds to TRBD1 (6 bases). With 4 bases removed from V and 5 bases from J, the gap between germline ends came to 18 bases. Per the germline V gene, CDR1 is SGHNT and CDR2 is YYREEE (reference sequence). CDR3 length equals 15 residues. CDR3 residues: CASSPKLGARTEAFF. The CDR3 bases are TGTGCCAGCAGCCCGAAATTGGGGGCGAGGACTGAAGCTTTCTTT.

In this sample, this clone turned up a few times. The J gene is TRBJ2-7, the V gene TRBV5-4; D is perhaps TRBD1 (5 bases). Germline assignment: CDR1 SGHNT and CDR2 YYREEE (reference sequence). V lost 2 bases and J lost 7, with 10 bases in between. CDR3 length: 12 residues. In nucleotides, the CDR3 is TGTGCCAGCAGCTTACCAGGGAAAGAGCAGTACTTC. This sequence encodes CASSLPGKEQYF. Full variable domain (missing parts from reference TRBV5-4 and TRBJ2-7): ETGVTQSPTHLIKTRGQQVTLRCSSQSGHNTVSWYQQALGQGPQFIFQYYREEENGRGNFPPRFSGLQFPNYSSELNVNALELDDSALYLCASSLPGKEQYFGPGTRLTVT.

The chain carries TRBV9 and TRBJ2-7; 8 bases are a match to TRBD1. J lost 7 bases, V lost 0 bases, and 6 bases had no gene match. From germline, CDR1 is SGDLS and CDR2 YYNGEE. The CDR3 length is 14 residues. The CDR3 loop is CASSVADTGGEQYF. CDR3 sequence (DNA): TGTGCCAGCAGCGTAGCTGACACAGGGGGAGAGCAGTACTTC.

The chain combines TRBV25-1 with TRBJ1-6; possibly TRBD1 for D (6 bases). Germline V gene lookup returns CDR1 MGHDK and CDR2 SYGVNS. This CDR3 comprises 15 residues. The V end was cut by 6 bases, the J end by 7 bases, with 16 bases between. CDR3 sequence: CASRFTGKGNSPLHF. DNA for the CDR3: TGTGCCAGCAGGTTCACAGGGAAGGGAAATTCACCCCTCCACTTT. Using reference TRBV25-1 and TRBJ1-6 for the parts outside the CDR3, the full variable domain is EADIYQTPRYLVIGTGKKITLECSQTMGHDKMYWYQQDPGMELHLIHYSYGVNSTEKGDLSSESTVSRIRTEHFPLTLESARPSHTSQYLCASRFTGKGNSPLHFGNGTRLTVT.